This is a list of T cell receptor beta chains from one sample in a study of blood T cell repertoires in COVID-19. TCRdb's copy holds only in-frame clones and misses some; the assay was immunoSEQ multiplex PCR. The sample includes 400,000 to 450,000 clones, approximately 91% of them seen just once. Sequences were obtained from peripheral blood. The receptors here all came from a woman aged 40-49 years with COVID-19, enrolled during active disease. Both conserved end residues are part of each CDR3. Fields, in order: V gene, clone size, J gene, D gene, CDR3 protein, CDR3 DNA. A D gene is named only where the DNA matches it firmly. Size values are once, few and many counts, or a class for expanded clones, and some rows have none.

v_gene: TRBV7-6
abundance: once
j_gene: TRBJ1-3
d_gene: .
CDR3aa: CASSLSNPTGGNTIYF
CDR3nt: TGTGCCAGCAGCTTAAGTAACCCGACGGGAGGAAACACCATATATTTT

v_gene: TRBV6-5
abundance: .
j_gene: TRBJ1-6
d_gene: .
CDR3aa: CASSYWSTRESPLHF
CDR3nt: TGTGCCAGCAGTTACTGGTCGACTCGGGAGTCACCCCTCCACTTT

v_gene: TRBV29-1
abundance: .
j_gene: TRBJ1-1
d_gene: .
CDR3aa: CSVGRQVNTEAFF
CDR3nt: TGCAGCGTGGGGCGGCAAGTCAACACTGAAGCTTTCTTT

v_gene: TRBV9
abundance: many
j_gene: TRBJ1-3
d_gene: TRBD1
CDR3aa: CASSPDRGHDTIYF
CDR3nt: TGTGCCAGCAGCCCGGACAGGGGGCACGACACCATATATTTT

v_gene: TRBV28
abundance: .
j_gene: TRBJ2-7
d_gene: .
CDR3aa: CASSSQGKLTYEQYF
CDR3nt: TGTGCCAGCAGTTCCCAGGGGAAGCTCACTTACGAGCAGTACTTC

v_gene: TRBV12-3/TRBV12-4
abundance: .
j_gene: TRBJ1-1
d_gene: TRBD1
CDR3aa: CASSPTTGGAFF
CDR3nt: TGTGCCAGCAGTCCCACCACAGGGGGCGCTTTCTTT

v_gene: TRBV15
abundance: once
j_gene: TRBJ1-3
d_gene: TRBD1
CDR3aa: CATSRDLWDRGDSGNTIYF
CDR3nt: TGTGCCACCAGCAGAGATCTCTGGGACAGGGGCGATAGTGGAAACACCATATATTTT

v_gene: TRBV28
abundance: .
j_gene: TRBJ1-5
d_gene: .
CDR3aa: CASSYTGRVGNQPQHF
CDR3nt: TGTGCCAGCAGCTATACAGGGAGAGTCGGCAATCAGCCCCAGCATTTT

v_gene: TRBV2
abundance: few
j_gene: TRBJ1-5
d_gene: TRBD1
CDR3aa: CASTLRPGQGAQPQHF
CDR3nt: TGTGCCAGCACTCTACGACCGGGACAGGGGGCCCAGCCCCAGCATTTT

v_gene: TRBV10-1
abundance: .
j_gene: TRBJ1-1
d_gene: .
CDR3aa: CASSERQTNTEAFF
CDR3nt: TGCGCCAGCAGTGAAAGACAGACGAACACTGAAGCTTTCTTT

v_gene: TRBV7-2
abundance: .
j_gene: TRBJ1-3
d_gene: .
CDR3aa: CASSLGGTNGNTIYF
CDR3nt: TGTGCCAGCAGCTTAGGCGGAACCAATGGAAACACCATATATTTT

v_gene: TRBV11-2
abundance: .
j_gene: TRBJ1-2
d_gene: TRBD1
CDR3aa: CASRLQGAGGGYTF
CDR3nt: TGTGCCAGCAGGCTACAGGGGGCAGGCGGAGGCTACACCTTC

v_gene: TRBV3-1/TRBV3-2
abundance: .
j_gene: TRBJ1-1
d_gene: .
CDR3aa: CASTAGGNRAFF
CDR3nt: TGTGCCAGCACCGCGGGGGGGAATAGAGCTTTCTTT

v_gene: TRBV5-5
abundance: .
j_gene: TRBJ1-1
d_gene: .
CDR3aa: CASSFTGNTEAFF
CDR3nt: TGTGCCAGCAGTTTCACCGGGAACACTGAAGCTTTCTTT

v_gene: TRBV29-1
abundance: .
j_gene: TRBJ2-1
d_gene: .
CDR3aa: CSVEDPQGWFEQFF
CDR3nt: TGCAGCGTTGAAGATCCCCAGGGGTGGTTTGAGCAGTTCTTC

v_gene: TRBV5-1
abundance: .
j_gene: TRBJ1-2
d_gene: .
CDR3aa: CASSLTVKSGYTF
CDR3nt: TGCGCCAGCAGCTTGACGGTAAAGAGCGGCTACACCTTC

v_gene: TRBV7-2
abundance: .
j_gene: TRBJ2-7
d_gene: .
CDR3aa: CASSLDPGSTYEQYF
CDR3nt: TGTGCCAGCAGCTTGGACCCGGGGAGCACCTACGAGCAGTACTTC

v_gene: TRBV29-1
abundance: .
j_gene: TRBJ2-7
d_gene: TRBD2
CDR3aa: CSASRNQGLASYEQYF
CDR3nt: TGCAGCGCCAGTAGGAACCAGGGACTAGCGTCCTACGAGCAGTACTTC

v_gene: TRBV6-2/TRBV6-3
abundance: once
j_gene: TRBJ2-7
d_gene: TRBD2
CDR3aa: CASSFLAGKGEQYF
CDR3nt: TGTGCCAGCAGTTTTCTAGCGGGAAAGGGAGAGCAGTACTTC

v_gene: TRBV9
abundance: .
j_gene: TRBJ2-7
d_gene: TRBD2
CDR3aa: CASSGGAGGPYEQYF
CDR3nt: TGTGCCAGCAGCGGAGGAGCGGGAGGACCGTACGAGCAGTACTTC

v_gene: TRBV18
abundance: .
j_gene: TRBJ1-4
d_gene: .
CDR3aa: CASSADSQNEKLFF
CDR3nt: TGTGCCAGCTCAGCAGACAGCCAGAATGAAAAACTGTTTTTT

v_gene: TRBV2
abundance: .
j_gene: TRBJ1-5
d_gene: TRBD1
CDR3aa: CASSGTGDRNQPQHF
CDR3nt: TGTGCCAGCAGTGGGACAGGGGACCGCAATCAGCCCCAGCATTTT

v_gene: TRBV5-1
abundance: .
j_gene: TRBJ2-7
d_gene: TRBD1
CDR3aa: CASSFRTGADYEQYF
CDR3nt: TGCGCCAGCAGCTTCCGGACAGGGGCGGACTACGAGCAGTACTTC

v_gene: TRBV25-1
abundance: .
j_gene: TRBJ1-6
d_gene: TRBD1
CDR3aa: CASSPGQQNSPLHF
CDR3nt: TGTGCCAGCAGTCCGGGACAGCAGAATTCACCCCTCCACTTT

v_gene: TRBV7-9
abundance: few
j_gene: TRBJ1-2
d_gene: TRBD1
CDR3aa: CASSLRTGVHGYTF
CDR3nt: TGTGCCAGCAGCTTACGGACAGGGGTTCATGGCTACACCTTC

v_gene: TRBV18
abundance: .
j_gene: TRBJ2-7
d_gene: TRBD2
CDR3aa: CASSPIIAGGYSYEQYF
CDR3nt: TGTGCCAGCTCACCAATAATAGCGGGAGGGTACTCCTACGAGCAGTACTTC

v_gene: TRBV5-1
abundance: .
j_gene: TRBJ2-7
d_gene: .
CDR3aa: CASSLRGYDYEQYF
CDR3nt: TGCGCCAGCAGCTTGCGGGGGTACGACTACGAGCAGTACTTC

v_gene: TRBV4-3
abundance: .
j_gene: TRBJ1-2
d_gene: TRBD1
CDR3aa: CASSPGQASYGYTF
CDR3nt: TGCGCCAGCAGCCCGGGACAGGCGTCCTATGGCTACACCTTC

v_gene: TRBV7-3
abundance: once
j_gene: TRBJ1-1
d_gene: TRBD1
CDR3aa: CASSPQGAHTEAFF
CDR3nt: TGTGCCAGCAGCCCACAGGGGGCGCACACTGAAGCTTTCTTT

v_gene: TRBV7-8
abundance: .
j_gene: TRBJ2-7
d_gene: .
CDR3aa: CASSRDTYEQYF
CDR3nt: TGTGCCAGCAGCCGGGACACCTACGAGCAGTACTTC

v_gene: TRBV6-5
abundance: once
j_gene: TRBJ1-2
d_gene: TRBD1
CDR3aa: CASSSGQGNYGYTF
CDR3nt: TGTGCCAGCAGTTCCGGACAGGGGAACTATGGCTACACCTTC

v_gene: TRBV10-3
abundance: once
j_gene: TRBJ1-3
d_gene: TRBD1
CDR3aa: CAISESGGRGNTIYF
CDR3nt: TGTGCCATCAGCGAGTCAGGGGGCAGGGGAAACACCATATATTTT